The clone carrying this T cell receptor beta chain occurred many times. Its antigen is unidentified. These data belong to a study of T cells in Graves' hyperthyroidism and ophthalmopathy. Study-wide points: Stable hyperthyroidism was told apart from ophthalmopathy by a model built on 13 V-J features. Blood also carried most thyroid clonotypes expanded above 0.001. The model's output predicted ophthalmopathy at a median of about 6.5 months prior to onset.

Fresh 10 ml peripheral blood yielded PBMCs. Trimming removed 3 bases from V and 4 bases from J; junction bases left unmatched: 8. Looked up from germline, CDR1 is SGHDN and CDR2 is FVKESK. The CDR3 is made up of 15 amino acids. It was RNA transcripts that yielded the amplified TCR beta CDR3 regions. Primed by the HTBI set, a first-round RT-PCR was run on the TCR CDR3. TCRdb re-analysed the multiplex PCR reads in MiXCR, keeping a single row per CDR3 protein. The data contain about 520,000 distinct CDR3 sequences, roughly 20% of them singletons. The sample was blood. This receptor was obtained from a man aged 18 to 30 with Graves' hyperthyroidism. This chain uses TRBV14 with TRBJ1-2; the match to TRBD1 covers 7 bases. In DNA, the CDR3 is TGTGCCAGCAGCCAGCTACTGACAGGGACCTATGGCTACACCTTC. Encoded protein: CASSQLLTGTYGYTF. The full variable domain, rest sourced from reference TRBV14 and TRBJ1-2, is EAGVTQFPSHSVIEKGQTVTLRCDPISGHDNLYWYRRVMGKEIKFLLHFVKESKQDESGMPNNRFLAERTGGTYSTLKVQPAELEDSGVYFCASSQLLTGTYGYTFGSGTRLTVV.